Each of the 4 T cell receptor beta chains below was sequenced from the same sample in a study of vaccination and CD4 T cells after COVID-19. These receptors have no known antigen. As for time point: late sampling 161 to 241 days after vaccination in a few convalescent patients. The treatment here: approximately 10-day PBMC culture with coronavirus spike peptide pools or control peptides (ViraFEST assay). Sequence data for DNA of cultured CD4+ T cells were generated by the Oncomine TCR Beta short-read assay. TCRdb reprocessed the PCR reads with MiXCR, giving one entry per CDR3 protein. The sample records tens of thousands of distinct CDR3 sequences, 35% to 40% being singletons. The sample was CD4+ T cells from blood, cultured in vitro, taken about 7 months after SARS-CoV-2 vaccination. All receptors come from a human donor who had recovered from COVID-19.

V usage is TRBV20-1 and J usage is TRBJ2-1; 14 positions agree with TRBD2. The CDR3 runs 16 residues. Germline trimming cut 3 bases from V and 6 bases from J; bases unmatched to any gene: 7. Germline V gene sequence: CDR1 DFQATT, CDR2 SNEGSKA (reference sequence). The CDR3 DNA reads TGCAGTGCTAGTAACCGTGGGACTAGCGGGAGCAATGAGCAGTTCTTC. Protein product: CSASNRGTSGSNEQFF.

The rearrangement joins TRBV27 to TRBJ2-1; D unclear. CDR3 length: 13 amino acids. V was clipped by 6 bases and J by 2 bases, with 8 bases between them. From germline, CDR1 is MNHEY and CDR2 SMNVEV (reference sequence). In DNA form, the CDR3 reads TGTGCCAGCAGCCCGACGACCTACAATGAGCAGTTCTTC. It translates to CASSPTTYNEQFF.

In this sample, this clonotype turned up a few times. The rearrangement uses TRBV10-3 and TRBJ2-7, with D maybe TRBD1 (6 bases). Trimming pared 0 bases from V and 4 bases from J, leaving 13 bases between. The CDR3 spans 15 residues. Germline values: CDR1 ENHRY, CDR2 SYGVKD. This chain's CDR3 is CAISESRQGMYEQYF. The CDR3 nucleotides read TGTGCCATCAGTGAGTCGAGGCAGGGGATGTACGAGCAGTACTTC.

The chain couples TRBV7-9 to TRBJ2-7, with D possibly being TRBD1 (5 bases). In germline, CDR1 is SEHNR, CDR2 FQNEAQ (reference sequence). The CDR3 extends over 12 amino acids. V lost 3 bases and J lost 4, with 7 bases in between. The DNA for the CDR3 is TGTGCCAGCAGCTTGCAGGGATACGAGCAGTACTTC. As protein: CASSLQGYEQYF.